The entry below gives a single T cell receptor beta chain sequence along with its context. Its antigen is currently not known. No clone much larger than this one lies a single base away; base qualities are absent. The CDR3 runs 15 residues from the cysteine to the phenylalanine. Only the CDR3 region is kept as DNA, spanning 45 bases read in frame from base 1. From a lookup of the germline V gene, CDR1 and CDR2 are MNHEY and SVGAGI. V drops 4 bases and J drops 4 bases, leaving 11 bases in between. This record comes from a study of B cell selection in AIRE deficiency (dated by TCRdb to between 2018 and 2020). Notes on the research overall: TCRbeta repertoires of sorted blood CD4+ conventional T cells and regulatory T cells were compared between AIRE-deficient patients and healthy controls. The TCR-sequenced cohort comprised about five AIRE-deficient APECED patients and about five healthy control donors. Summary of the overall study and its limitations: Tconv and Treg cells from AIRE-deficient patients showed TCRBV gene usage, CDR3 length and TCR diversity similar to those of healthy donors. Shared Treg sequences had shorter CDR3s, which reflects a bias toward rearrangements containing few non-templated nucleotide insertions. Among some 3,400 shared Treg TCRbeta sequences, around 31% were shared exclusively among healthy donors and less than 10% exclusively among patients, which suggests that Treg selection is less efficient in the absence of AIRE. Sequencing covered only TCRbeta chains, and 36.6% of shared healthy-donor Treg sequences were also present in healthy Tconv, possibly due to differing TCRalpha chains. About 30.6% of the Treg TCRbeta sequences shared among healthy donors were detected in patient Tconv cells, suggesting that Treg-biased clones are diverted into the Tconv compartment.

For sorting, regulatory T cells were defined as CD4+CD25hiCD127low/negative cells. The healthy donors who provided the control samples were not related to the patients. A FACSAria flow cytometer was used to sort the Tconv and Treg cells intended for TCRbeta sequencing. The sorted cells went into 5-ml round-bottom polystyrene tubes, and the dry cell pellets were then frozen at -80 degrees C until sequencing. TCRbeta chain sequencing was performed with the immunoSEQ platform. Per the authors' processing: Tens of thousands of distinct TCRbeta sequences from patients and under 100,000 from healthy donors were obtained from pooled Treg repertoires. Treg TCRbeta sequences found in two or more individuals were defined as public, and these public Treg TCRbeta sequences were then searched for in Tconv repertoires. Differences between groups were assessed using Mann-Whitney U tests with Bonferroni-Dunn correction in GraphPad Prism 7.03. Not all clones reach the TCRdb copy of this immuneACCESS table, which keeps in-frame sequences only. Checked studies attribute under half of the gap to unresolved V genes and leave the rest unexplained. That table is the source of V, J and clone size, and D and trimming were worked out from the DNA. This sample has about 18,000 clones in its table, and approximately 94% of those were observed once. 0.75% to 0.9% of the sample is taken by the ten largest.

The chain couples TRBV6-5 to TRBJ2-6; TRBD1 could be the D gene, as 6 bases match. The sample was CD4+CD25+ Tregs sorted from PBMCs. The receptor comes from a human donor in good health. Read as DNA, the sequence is TGTGCCAGCAGTTCCGCAGGGGCCGGGGCCAACGTCCTGACTTTC. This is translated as CASSSAGAGANVLTF.